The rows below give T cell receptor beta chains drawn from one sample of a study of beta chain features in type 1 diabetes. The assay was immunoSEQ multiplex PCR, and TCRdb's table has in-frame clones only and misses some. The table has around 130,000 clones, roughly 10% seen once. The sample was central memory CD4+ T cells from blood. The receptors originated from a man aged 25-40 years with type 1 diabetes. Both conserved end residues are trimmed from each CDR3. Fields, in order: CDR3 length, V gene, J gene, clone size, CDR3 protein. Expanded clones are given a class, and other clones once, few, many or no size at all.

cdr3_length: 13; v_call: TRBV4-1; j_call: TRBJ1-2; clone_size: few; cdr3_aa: ASSQGDRERYGYT
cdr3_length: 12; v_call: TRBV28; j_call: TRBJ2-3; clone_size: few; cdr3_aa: ASSLDRNTDTQY
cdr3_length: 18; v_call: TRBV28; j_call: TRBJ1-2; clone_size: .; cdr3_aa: ASSQPQGAYLSKGNYGYT
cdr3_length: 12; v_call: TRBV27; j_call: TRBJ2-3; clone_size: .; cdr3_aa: ASSWLAGSDTQY
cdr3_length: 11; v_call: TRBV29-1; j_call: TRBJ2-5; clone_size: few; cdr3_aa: SVASGAPETQY
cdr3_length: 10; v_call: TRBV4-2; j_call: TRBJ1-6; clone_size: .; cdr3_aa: ASSRDSSPLH
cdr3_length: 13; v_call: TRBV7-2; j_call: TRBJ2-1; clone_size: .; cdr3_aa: ASSLTSGGYNEQF
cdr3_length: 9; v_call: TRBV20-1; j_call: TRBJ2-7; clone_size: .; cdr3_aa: SARSSHEQY
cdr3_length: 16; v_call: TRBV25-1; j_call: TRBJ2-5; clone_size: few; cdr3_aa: ASSEGFSGSGSGETQY
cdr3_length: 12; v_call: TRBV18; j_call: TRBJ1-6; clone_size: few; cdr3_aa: ASSRGEYGSPLH
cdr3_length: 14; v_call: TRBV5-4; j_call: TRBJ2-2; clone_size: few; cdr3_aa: ASSPGTGANTGELF
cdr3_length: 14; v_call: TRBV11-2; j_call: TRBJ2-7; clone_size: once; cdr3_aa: ASSPGLAGGHHEQY
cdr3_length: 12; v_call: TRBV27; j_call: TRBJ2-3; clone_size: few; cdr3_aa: ASSLEGSTDTQY
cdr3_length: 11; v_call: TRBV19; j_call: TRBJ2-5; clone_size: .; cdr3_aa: ASSSRQSETQY
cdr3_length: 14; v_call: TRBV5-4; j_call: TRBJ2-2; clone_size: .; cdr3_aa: ASSLGGTGNTGELF
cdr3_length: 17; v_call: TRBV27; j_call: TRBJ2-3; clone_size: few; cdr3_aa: ASSPRGIRDRVSRDTQY
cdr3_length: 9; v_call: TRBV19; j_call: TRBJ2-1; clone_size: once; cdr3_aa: ASGTFPEQF
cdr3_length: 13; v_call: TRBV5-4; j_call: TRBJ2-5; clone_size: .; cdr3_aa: ASSVGSGGDETQY
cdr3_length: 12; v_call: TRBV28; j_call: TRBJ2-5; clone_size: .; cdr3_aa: ASSSSGGGETQY
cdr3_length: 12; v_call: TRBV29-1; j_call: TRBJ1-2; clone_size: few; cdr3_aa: SVGEWDSYYGYT
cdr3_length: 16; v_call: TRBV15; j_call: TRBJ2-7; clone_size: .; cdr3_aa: ATSRDLVGDRVSYEQY
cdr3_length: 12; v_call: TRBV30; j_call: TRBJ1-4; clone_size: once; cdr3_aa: AWSRPGAREKLF
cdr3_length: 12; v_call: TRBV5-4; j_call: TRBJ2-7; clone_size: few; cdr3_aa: ASSFVEGNYEQY
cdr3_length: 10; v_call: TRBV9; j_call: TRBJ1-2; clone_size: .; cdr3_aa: ASSVQGYGYT
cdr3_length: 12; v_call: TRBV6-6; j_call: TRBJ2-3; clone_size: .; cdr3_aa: ATLQASFTDTQY
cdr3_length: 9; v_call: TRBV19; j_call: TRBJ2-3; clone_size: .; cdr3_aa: ASSQGTNQY
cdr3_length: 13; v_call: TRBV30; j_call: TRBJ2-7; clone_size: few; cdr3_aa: AWEKGRFSSSEQY
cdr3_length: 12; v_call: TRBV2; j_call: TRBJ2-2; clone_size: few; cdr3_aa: ASSPGGGTGELF
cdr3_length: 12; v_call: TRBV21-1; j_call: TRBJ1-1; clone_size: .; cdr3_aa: ASSKEIGGTEAF
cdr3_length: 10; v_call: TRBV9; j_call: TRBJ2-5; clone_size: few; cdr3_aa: ASSAGQETQY
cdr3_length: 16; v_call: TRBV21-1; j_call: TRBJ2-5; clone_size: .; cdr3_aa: ASSSRILLAGDPLAQY
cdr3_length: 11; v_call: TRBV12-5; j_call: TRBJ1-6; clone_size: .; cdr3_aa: ASGDRGDSPLH
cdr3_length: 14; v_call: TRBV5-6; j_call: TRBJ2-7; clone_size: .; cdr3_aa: ASSWGAGTGAYEQY
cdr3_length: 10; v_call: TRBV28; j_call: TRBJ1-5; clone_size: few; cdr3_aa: ASSLPFQPQH
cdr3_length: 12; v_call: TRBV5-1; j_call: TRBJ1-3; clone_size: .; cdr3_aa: ASSPEGLGNTIY
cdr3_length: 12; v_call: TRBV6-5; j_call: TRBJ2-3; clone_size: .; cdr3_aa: ASHPGAGPDTQY
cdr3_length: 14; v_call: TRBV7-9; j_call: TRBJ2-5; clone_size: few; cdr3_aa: ASSSPGQGYQETQY
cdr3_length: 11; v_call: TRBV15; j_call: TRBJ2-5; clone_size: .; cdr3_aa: ATSRDTEETQY
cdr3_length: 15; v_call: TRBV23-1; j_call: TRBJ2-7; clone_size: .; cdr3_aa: ASSQFPCGIGGHEQY
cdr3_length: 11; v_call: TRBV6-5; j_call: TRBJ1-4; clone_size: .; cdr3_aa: ASRGLANEKLF
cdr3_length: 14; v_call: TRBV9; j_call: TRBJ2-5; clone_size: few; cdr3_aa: ASSVGDRGGQETQY
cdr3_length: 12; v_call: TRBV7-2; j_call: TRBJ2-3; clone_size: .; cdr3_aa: ASSLDGGTDTQY
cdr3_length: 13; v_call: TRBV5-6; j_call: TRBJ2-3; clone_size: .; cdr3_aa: ASSLGPGQTDTQY
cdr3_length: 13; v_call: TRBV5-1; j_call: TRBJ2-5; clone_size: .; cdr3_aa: ASSPAGTSQETQY
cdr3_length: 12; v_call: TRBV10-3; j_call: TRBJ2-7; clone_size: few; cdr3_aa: AISGTESSYEQY
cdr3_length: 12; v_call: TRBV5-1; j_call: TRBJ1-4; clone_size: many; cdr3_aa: ASRQTGEREKLF
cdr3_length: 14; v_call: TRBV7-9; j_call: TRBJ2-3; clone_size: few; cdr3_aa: ASSSGDRGSTDTQY
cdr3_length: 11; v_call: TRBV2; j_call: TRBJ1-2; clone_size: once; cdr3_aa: ASSIQGGYGYT
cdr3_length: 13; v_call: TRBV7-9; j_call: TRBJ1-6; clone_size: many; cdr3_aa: ASSLDVAAGSPLH
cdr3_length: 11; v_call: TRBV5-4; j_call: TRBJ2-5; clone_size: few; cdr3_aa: ASSSRDIETQY
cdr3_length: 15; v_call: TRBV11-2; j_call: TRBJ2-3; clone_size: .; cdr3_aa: ASSITGTSFTTDTQY
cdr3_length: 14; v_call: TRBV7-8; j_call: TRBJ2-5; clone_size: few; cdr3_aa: ASSLGLAGRQETQY
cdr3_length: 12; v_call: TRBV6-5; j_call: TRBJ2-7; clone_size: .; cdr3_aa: ASSPKMGGYEQY
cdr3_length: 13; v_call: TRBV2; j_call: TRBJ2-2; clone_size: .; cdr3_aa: ASSGRSLNTGELF
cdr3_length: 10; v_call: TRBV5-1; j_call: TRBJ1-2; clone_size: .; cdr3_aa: ASSFGENGYT